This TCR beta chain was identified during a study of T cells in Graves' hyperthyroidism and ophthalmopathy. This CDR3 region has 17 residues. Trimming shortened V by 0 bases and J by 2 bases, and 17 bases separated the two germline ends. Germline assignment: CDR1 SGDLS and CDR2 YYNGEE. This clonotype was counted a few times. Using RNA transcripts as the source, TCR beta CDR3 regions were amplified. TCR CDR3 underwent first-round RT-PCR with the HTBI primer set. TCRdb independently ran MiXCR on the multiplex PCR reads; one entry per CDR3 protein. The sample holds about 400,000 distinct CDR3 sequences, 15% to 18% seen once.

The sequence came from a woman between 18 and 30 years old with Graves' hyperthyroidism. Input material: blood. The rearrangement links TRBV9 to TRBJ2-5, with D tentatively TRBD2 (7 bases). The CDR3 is CASSVVEGGDPQETQYF. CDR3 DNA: TGTGCCAGCAGCGTAGTTGAGGGGGGGGACCCACAAGAGACCCAGTACTTC.